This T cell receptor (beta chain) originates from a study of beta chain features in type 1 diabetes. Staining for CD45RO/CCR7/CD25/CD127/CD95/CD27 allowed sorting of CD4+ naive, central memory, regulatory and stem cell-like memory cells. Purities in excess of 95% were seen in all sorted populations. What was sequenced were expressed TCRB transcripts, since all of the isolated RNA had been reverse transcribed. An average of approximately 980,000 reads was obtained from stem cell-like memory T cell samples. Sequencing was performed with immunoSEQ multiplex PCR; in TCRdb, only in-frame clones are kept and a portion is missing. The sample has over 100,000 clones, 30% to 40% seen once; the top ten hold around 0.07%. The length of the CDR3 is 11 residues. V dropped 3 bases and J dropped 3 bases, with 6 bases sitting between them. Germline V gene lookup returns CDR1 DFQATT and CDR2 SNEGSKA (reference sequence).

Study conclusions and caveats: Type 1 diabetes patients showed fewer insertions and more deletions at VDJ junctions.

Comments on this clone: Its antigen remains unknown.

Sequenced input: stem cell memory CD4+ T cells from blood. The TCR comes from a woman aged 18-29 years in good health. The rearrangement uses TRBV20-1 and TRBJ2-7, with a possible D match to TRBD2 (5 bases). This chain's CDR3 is CSASRGYEQYF. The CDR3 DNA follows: TGCAGTGCTAGCCGGGGCTACGAGCAGTACTTC.